A few counts support the clone carrying this T cell receptor beta chain. The source of the sample is a study of human T cells and chemical hapten exposure. In the study overall: The patient population, which was mostly female, had alopecia areata, totalis or universalis.

Indicated time point: pre-sensitization, week 0. Treatment meaning: therapeutic diphenylcyclopropenone sensitization with weekly scalp DPC. TCRdb fed the RACE reads into MiXCR, producing one record per CDR3 protein. Of 85,000 to 90,000 distinct CDR3 sequences listed, around 9.5% are singletons. Trimming took off 1 base at V and 4 bases at J, with 12 bases between the two ends. CDR1 and CDR2 (germline): SGHAT, FQNNGV. There are 15 residues in the CDR3. The clonotype comes from a woman aged 40 to 50 with alopecia areata. Some clones in this sample may be carry-over from other donors' samples. V is TRBV11-2 and J is TRBJ2-3; weak D call: TRBD2 (7 bases). Here the sequenced sample was whole blood, taken in connection with sensitization to the hapten diphenylcyclopropenone (DPC). CDR3 sequence reads: CASSLVAGASDTQYF. Here the CDR3 DNA reads TGTGCCAGCAGCTTAGTCGCGGGGGCCTCAGATACGCAGTATTTT.